This entry features one T cell receptor beta chain sequence. The sample is drawn from a study of OX40 agonist ivuxolimab in advanced cancers. Data came from immunoSEQ multiplex PCR; TCRdb stores just in-frame clones and leaves some out. The data hold tens of thousands of clones, with about nine tenths observed a single time. Germline CDR1 and CDR2: KGHSH and LQKENI. The trim removed 4 bases at V and 4 bases at J, leaving 8 bases unmatched. This CDR3 is built from 16 residues. The clonotype originates from an adult with an advanced solid tumor such as melanoma, head and neck, liver or kidney cancer. Source: CD4+ or CD8+ T cells sorted from blood, taken in a trial of the OX40 agonist ivuxolimab. The chain is built from TRBV18 and TRBJ2-3, with 10 bases aligning to TRBD2. The CDR3 DNA follows: TGTGCCAGCTCACTGAGAGCGGGAGGGCACGCAGATACGCAGTATTTT. Protein: CASSLRAGGHADTQYF.